A selection of T cell receptor beta chains follows, all from one sample in a study of cytomegalovirus exposure and HLA in healthy donors. The protocol was immunoSEQ multiplex PCR, while the TCRdb copy is restricted to in-frame clones and leaves out a portion. The sample records 150,000 to 200,000 clones, over 60% being singletons. What was sequenced was PBMCs. These receptors all come from a woman in her thirties or forties in good health and CMV-seronegative. CDR3s include the opening cysteine and the closing phenylalanine or tryptophan. D genes are given only for firm matches. Some rows mark clone size as missing; the rest say once, few, many or name a class of expanded clone.

v_gene: TRBV9; j_gene: TRBJ2-3; d_gene: -; abundance: -; CDR3nt: TGTGCCAGCAGCGTTGGGGGCACGGGTAACACAGATACGCAGTATTTT; CDR3aa: CASSVGGTGNTDTQYF
v_gene: TRBV7-3; j_gene: TRBJ2-5; d_gene: -; abundance: -; CDR3nt: TGTGCCAGCAGCCAAAGCGGAGAGACCCAGTACTTC; CDR3aa: CASSQSGETQYF
v_gene: TRBV6-1; j_gene: TRBJ1-2; d_gene: TRBD1; abundance: once; CDR3nt: TGCGTCACGACAGGGGATAACTATGGCTACACCTTC; CDR3aa: CVTTGDNYGYTF
v_gene: TRBV6-1; j_gene: TRBJ2-7; d_gene: -; abundance: -; CDR3nt: TGTGCCAGCAGGGACGGTAGACAGGTCTACGAGCAGTACTTC; CDR3aa: CASRDGRQVYEQYF
v_gene: TRBV19; j_gene: TRBJ1-4; d_gene: TRBD1; abundance: -; CDR3nt: TGTGCCAGTACCCCCTCCGGGACAGGGGATGAAAAACTGTTTTTT; CDR3aa: CASTPSGTGDEKLFF
v_gene: TRBV28; j_gene: TRBJ2-7; d_gene: TRBD1; abundance: -; CDR3nt: TGTGCCAGCAGCCAAAGGGACAGGGCCTACGAGCAGTACTTC; CDR3aa: CASSQRDRAYEQYF
v_gene: TRBV6-1; j_gene: TRBJ2-5; d_gene: -; abundance: -; CDR3nt: TGTGCCAGCAGTGGGGAATTAGCACAGGGTGGTCGGTTGACCCAGTACTTC; CDR3aa: CASSGELAQGGRLTQYF
v_gene: TRBV6-5; j_gene: TRBJ1-1; d_gene: -; abundance: -; CDR3nt: TGTGCCAGCAGTTACTCGACAGCTGAAGCTTTCTTT; CDR3aa: CASSYSTAEAFF
v_gene: TRBV10-2; j_gene: TRBJ2-5; d_gene: TRBD2; abundance: -; CDR3nt: TGCGCCAGCGGTCTAGCGGGGGAAGAGACCCAGTACTTC; CDR3aa: CASGLAGEETQYF
v_gene: TRBV5-6; j_gene: TRBJ1-2; d_gene: TRBD1; abundance: -; CDR3nt: TGTGCCAGCAGCAAAGGGGGGACAGGGAATCATGGCTACACCTTC; CDR3aa: CASSKGGTGNHGYTF